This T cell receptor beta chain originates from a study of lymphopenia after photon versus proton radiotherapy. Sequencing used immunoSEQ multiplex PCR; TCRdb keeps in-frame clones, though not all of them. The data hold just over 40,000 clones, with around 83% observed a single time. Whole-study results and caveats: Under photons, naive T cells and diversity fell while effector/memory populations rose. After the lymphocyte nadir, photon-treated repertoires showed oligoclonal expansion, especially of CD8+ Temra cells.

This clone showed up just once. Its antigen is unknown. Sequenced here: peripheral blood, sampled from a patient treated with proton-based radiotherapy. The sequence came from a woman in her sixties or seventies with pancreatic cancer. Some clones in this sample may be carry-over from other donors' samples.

CDR3 amino acids: CASRGLAGQTDTQYF. The CDR3 DNA is TGTGCCAGCCGTGGACTAGCGGGCCAGACGGATACGCAGTATTTT. The V and J genes are TRBV6-5 and TRBJ2-3; 11 bases match TRBD2. The CDR3 length is 15 residues. CDR1 is MNHEY, CDR2 SVGAGI, per germline. The J segment lost 6 bases and the V segment lost 8 bases, leaving 10 bases of the junction unmatched.